This entry lists 10 T cell receptor beta chains sequenced from one sample in a study of OX40 agonist ivuxolimab in advanced cancers. Data came from immunoSEQ multiplex PCR; TCRdb stores just in-frame clones and leaves some out. The data show around 70,000 clones, 85% to 90% seen once. The material sequenced was CD4+ or CD8+ T cells sorted from blood, taken in a trial of the OX40 agonist ivuxolimab. The source is an adult with an advanced solid tumor such as melanoma, head and neck, liver or kidney cancer.

The chain uses TRBV27 and TRBJ2-3, with unresolved D. Trimming shortened V by 5 bases and J by 5 bases, and 14 bases separated the two germline ends. Looked up from germline, CDR1 is MNHEY and CDR2 is SMNVEV (reference sequence). The CDR3 loop spans 14 amino acids. The CDR3, as DNA: TGTGCCAGCAGTCCCCTAGGCTTACTAGATACGCAGTATTTT. It translates to CASSPLGLLDTQYF.

Ten or more counts support this clone. The chain carries TRBV6-4 and TRBJ2-7, with D perhaps assigned TRBD1 or TRBD2 (5 bases each). Germline V gene data show CDR1 as MRHNA and CDR2 as SNTAGT. This CDR3 comprises 11 residues. The DNA of the CDR3 is TGTGGGACGGGACCACCCTACGAGCAGTACTTC. This translates into CGTGPPYEQYF.

This chain connects TRBV18 to TRBJ1-2; no clear D. The CDR3 has 13 amino acids. V lost 3 bases and J lost 4, with 9 bases in between. Germline V gene sequence: CDR1 KGHSH, CDR2 LQKENI. The CDR3 region is CASSPSESYGYTF. CDR3 DNA sequence: TGTGCCAGCTCACCGTCCGAATCCTATGGCTACACCTTC.

CDR3 sequence: CSGKESYEQYF. The CDR3 DNA is TGCAGTGGGAAGGAATCATACGAGCAGTACTTC. The chain uses TRBV20-1 and TRBJ2-7; D remains ambiguous. V lost 7 bases and J 4 bases, leaving 11 bases between the germline ends. The CDR3 extends over 11 amino acids. Per germline, CDR1 DFQATT and CDR2 SNEGSKA (reference sequence).

J is TRBJ2-1 and V is TRBV6-1; 7 bases match TRBD1. CDR1 is MNHNS, CDR2 SASEGT, per germline. The CDR3 sequence is 13 residues long. Unmatched junction bases numbered 5, after V lost 6 bases and J lost 6 bases. The CDR3 nucleotides are TGTGCCAGCAGGCCTTACAGGGGCAATGAGCAGTTCTTC. Translated: CASRPYRGNEQFF.

The V call is TRBV18, the J call TRBJ2-2; 10 bases line up with TRBD2. The V gene end was trimmed by 6 bases and the J gene end by 1 base; junction bases not matched to a gene: 8. The CDR3 is made up of 17 amino acids. CDR1 and CDR2 (germline): KGHSH, LQKENI. CDR3 sequence (DNA): TGTGCCAGCTCCAAGGATAGCGGGAGGTGGAACACCGGGGAGCTGTTTTTT. This sequence encodes CASSKDSGRWNTGELFF.

The V and J genes are TRBV28 and TRBJ2-7; 10 bases fit TRBD1. The J segment lost 1 base and the V segment lost 8 bases, leaving 2 bases of the junction unmatched. Germline V lookup: CDR1 MDHEN, CDR2 SYDVKM. The length of the CDR3 is 13 residues. The CDR3 DNA reads as TGTGCCAGCCAGGACAGGGGGTCCTACGAGCAGTACTTC. This gives the protein CASQDRGSYEQYF.

The rearrangement uses TRBV9 and TRBJ2-3, with TRBD2 matching over 8 bases. The junction had 7 bases not matched to a gene; V was cut back by 3 bases and J by 4 bases. CDR1 and CDR2 (germline): SGDLS, YYNGEE. The CDR3 is 15 amino acids. DNA for the CDR3: TGTGCCAGCAGCGAGCCCGGGAGGGCGGCAGATACGCAGTATTTT. Protein: CASSEPGRAADTQYF.

A single count supports this clone. The chain has TRBV14 and TRBJ2-1, with TRBD2 identical over 10 bases. Germline lookup yields CDR1 SGHDN and CDR2 FVKESK. The CDR3 runs 16 residues. Trimming at V came to 4 bases and at J to 10 bases, leaving 13 bases not matched to a gene. The CDR3 loop is CASSRGVASGRKEQFF. CDR3 DNA: TGTGCCAGCAGCCGAGGGGTGGCTAGCGGGAGAAAGGAGCAGTTCTTC.

V usage is TRBV7-9 and J usage is TRBJ2-7; D ambiguous. The CDR3 is 11 amino acids. Germline V CDR1 and CDR2: SEHNR, FQNEAQ (reference sequence). Trimming removed 3 bases from V and 7 bases from J, with 7 bases in between. CDR3: CASSLSEEQYF. Written as DNA, the CDR3 is TGTGCCAGCAGCTTGTCCGAGGAGCAGTACTTC.